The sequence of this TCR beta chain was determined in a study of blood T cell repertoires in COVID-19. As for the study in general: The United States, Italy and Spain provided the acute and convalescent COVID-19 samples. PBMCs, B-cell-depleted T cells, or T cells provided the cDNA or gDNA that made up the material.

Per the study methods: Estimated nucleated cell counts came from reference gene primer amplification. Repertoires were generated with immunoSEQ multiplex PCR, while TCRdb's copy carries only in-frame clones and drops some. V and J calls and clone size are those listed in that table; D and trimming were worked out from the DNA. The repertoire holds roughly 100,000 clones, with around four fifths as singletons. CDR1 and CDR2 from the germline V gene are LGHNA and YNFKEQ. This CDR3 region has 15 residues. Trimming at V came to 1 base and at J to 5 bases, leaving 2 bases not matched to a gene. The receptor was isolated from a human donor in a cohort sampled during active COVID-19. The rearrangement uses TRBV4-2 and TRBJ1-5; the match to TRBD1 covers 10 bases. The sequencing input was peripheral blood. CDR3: CASSQVGTGDQPQHF. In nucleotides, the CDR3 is TGTGCCAGCAGCCAAGTCGGGACAGGGGATCAGCCCCAGCATTTT.